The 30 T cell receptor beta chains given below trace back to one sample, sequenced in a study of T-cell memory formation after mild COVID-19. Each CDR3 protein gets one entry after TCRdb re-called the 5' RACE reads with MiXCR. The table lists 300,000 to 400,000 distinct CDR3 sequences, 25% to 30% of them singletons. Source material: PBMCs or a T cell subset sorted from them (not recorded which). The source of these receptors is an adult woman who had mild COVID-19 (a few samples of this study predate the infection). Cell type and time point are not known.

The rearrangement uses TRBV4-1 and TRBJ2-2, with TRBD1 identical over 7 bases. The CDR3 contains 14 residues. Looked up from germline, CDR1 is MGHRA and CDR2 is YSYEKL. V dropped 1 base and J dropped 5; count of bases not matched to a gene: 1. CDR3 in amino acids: CASSQVQGTGELFF. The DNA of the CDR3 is TGCGCCAGCAGCCAAGTACAGGGGACCGGGGAGCTGTTTTTT.

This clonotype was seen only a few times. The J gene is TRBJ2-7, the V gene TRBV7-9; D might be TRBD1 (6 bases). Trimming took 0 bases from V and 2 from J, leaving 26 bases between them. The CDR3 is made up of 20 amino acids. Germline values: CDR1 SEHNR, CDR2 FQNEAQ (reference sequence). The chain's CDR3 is CASSLATSNREWASTYEQYF. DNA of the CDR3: TGTGCCAGCAGCTTAGCCACCTCGAACAGGGAGTGGGCGAGTACCTACGAGCAGTACTTC.

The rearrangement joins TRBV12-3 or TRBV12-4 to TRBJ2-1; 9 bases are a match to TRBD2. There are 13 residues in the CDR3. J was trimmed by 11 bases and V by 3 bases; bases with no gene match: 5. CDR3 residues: CASSLASGVQQFF. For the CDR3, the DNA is TGTGCCAGCAGTTTGGCTAGCGGGGTTCAGCAGTTCTTC.

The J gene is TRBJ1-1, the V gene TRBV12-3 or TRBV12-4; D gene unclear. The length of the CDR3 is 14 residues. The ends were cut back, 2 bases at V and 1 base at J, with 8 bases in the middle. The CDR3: CASSLRSGNTEAFF. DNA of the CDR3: TGTGCCAGCAGTTTACGTTCAGGGAACACTGAAGCTTTCTTT.

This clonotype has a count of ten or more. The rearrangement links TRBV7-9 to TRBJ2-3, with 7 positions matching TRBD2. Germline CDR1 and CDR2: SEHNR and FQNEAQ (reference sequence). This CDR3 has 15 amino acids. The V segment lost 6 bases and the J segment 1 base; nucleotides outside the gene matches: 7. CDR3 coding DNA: TGTGCCAGCAGTTCCCCAGGGAGGGGCACAGATACGCAGTATTTT. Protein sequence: CASSSPGRGTDTQYF.

The CDR3: CSADDRWGSTDTQYF. In nucleotides, the CDR3 is TGCAGTGCCGACGACAGATGGGGTTCCACAGATACGCAGTATTTT. The chain couples TRBV20-1 to TRBJ2-3; perhaps TRBD1 as D (5 bases). Trimming cost V 6 bases and J 2 bases, with 18 bases left between them. The CDR3 has 15 amino acids. Germline values: CDR1 DFQATT, CDR2 SNEGSKA (reference sequence).

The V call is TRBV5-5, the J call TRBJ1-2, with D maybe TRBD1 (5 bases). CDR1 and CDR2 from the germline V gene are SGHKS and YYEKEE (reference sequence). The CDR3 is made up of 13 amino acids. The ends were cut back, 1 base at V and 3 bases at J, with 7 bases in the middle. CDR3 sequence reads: CASSLRGDYGYTF. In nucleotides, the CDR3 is TGTGCCAGCAGCTTGCGGGGGGACTATGGCTACACCTTC. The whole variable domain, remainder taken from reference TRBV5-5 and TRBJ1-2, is DAGVTQSPTHLIKTRGQQVTLRCSPISGHKSVSWYQQVLGQGPQFIFQYYEKEERGRGNFPDRFSARQFPNYSSELNVNALLLGDSALYLCASSLRGDYGYTFGSGTRLTVV.

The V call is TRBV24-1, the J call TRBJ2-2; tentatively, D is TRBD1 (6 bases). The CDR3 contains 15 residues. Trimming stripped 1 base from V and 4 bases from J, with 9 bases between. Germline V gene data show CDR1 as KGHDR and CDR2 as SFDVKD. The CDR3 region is CATSDFRQATGELFF. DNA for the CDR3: TGTGCCACCAGTGATTTCCGACAGGCCACCGGGGAGCTGTTTTTT.

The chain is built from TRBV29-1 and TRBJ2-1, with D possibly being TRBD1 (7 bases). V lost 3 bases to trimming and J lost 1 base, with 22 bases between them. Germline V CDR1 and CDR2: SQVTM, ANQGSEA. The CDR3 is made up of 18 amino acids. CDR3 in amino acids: CSVDAGQLSYGSYNEQFF. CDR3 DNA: TGCAGCGTTGATGCGGGACAGCTGTCCTATGGGTCCTACAATGAGCAGTTCTTC.

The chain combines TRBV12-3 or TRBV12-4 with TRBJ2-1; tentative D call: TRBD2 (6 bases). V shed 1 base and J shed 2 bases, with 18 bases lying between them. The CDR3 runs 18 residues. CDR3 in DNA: TGTGCCAGCAGTTTAGGTGGCGGGAAAGTCGCGGCCTACAATGAGCAGTTCTTC. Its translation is CASSLGGGKVAAYNEQFF.

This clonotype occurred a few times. The CDR3 sequence: CASSPKSGGINEKLFF. The CDR3, as DNA: TGCGCCAGCAGCCCGAAATCAGGGGGTATTAATGAAAAACTGTTTTTT. This chain links TRBV5-1 with TRBJ1-4, with TRBD1 matching over 7 bases. V dropped 4 bases and J dropped 4; count of bases not matched to a gene: 10. Germline assignment: CDR1 SGHRS and CDR2 YFSETQ. This CDR3 is 16 amino acids long.

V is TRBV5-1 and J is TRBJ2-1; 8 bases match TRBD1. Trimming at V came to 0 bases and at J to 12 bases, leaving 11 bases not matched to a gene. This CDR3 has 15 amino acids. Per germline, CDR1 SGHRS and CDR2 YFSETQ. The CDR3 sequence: CASSLDGQGLSAQFF. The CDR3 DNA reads TGCGCCAGCAGCTTGGACGGACAGGGTCTAAGTGCGCAGTTCTTC.

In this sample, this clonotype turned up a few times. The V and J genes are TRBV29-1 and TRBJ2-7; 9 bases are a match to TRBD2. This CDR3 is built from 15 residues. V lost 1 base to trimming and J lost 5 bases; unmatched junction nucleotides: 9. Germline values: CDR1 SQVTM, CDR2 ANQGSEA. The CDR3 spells CSVEGTPSGRHEQYF. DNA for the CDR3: TGCAGCGTTGAAGGCACCCCCAGCGGGAGGCACGAGCAGTACTTC.

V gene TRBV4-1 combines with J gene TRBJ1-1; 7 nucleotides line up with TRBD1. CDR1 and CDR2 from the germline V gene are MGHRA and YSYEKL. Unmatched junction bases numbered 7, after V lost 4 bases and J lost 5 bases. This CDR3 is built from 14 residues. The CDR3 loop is CASSLTTGRTEAFF. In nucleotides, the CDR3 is TGCGCCAGCAGCCTCACGACAGGGAGAACTGAAGCTTTCTTT.

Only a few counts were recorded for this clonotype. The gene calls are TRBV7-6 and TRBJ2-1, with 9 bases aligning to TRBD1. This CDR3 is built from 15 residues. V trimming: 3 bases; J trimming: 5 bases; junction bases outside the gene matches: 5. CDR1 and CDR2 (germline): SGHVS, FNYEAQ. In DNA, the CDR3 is TGTGCCAGCAGCTTCCGACAGGGGGATCACAATGAGCAGTTCTTC. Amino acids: CASSFRQGDHNEQFF.

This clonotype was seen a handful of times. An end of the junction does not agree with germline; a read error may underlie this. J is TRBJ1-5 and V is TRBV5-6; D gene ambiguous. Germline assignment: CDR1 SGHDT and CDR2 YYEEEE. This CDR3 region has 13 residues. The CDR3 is CANSLGWNQPQHF. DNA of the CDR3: TGTGCCAACAGCCTTGGGTGGAATCAGCCCCAGCATTTT.

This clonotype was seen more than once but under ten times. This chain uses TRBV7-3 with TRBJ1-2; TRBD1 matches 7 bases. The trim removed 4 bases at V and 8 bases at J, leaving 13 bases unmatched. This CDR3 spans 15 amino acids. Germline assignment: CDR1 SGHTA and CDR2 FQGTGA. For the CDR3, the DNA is TGTGCCAGCAGCTCCGCCCCAGGGGGGGGCAAAGGCTACACCTTC. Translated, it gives CASSSAPGGGKGYTF.

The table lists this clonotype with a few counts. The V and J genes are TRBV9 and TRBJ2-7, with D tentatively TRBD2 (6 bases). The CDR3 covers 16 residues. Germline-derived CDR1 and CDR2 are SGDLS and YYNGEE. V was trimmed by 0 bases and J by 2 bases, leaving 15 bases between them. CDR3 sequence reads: CASSVEGTYPPYEQYF. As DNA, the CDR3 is TGTGCCAGCAGCGTAGAGGGGACTTACCCTCCCTACGAGCAGTACTTC.

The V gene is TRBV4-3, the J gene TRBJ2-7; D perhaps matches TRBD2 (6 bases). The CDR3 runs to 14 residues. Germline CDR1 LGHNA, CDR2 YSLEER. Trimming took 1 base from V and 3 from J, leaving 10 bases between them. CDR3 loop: CASSQAGADYEQYF. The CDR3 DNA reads TGCGCCAGCAGCCAAGCGGGAGCCGACTACGAGCAGTACTTC.

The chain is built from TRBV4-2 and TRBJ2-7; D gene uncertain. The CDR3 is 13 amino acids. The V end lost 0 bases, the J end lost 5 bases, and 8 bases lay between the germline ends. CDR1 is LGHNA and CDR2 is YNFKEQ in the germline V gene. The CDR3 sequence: CASSQDPRNEQYF. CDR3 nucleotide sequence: TGTGCCAGCAGCCAAGATCCGAGAAACGAGCAGTACTTC.

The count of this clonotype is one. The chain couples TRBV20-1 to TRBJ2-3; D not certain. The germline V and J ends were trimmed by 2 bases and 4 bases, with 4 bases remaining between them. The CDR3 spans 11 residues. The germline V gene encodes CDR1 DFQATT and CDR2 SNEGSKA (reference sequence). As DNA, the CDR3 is TGCAGTGCTAGAAAGTCAGATACGCAGTATTTT. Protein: CSARKSDTQYF.

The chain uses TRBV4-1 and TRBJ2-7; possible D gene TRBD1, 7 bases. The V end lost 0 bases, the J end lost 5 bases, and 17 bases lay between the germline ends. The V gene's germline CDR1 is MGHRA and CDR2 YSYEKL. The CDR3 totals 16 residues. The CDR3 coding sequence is TGCGCCAGCAGCCAAGAACCGGGGGACAGAGGGAACGAGCAGTACTTC. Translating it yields CASSQEPGDRGNEQYF.

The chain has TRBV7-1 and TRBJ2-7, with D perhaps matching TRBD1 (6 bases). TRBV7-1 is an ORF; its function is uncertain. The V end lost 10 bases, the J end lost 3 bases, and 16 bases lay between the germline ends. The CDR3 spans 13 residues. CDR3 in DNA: TGTGCCACATCTCCCAGGGGAGACTACGAGCAGTACTTC. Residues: CATSPRGDYEQYF.

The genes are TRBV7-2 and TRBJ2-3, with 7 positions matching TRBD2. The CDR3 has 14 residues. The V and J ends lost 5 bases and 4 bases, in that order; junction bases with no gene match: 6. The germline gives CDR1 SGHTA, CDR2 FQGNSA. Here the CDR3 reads CASSNLGGADTQYF. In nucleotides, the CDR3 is TGTGCCAGCAGCAACCTGGGAGGGGCAGATACGCAGTATTTT.

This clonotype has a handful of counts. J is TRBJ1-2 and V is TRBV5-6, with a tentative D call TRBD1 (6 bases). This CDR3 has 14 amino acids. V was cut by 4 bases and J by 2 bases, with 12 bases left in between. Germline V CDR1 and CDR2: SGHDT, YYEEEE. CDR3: CASSPVTGNYGYTF. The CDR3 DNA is TGTGCCAGCAGCCCGGTGACAGGAAACTATGGCTACACCTTC. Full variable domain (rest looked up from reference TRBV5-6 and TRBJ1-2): DAGVTQSPTHLIKTRGQQVTLRCSPKSGHDTVSWYQQALGQGPQFIFQYYEEEERQRGNFPDRFSGHQFPNYSSELNVNALLLGDSALYLCASSPVTGNYGYTFGSGTRLTVV.

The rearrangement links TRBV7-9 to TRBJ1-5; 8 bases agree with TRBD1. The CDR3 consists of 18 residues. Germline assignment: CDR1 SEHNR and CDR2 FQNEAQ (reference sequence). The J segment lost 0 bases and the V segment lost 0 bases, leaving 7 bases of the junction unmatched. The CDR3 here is CASSLAAFTGGSNQPQHF. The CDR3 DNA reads TGTGCCAGCAGCTTAGCCGCCTTTACAGGGGGTAGCAATCAGCCCCAGCATTTT.

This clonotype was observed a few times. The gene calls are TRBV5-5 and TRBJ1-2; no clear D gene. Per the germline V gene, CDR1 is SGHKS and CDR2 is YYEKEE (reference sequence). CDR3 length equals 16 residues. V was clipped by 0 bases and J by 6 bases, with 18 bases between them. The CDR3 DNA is TGTGCCAGCAGCTTGGTAGGGCAGCAGCAGACTGATGGCTACACCTTC. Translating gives CASSLVGQQQTDGYTF.

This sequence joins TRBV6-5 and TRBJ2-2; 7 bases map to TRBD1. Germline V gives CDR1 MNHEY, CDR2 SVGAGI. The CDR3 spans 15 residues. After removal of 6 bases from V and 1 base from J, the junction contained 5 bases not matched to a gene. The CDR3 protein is CASRPDRVNTGELFF. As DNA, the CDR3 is TGTGCCAGCAGACCTGACAGGGTGAACACCGGGGAGCTGTTTTTT.

This CDR3 is CSVRTGSGANVLTF. The CDR3 DNA reads as TGCAGCGTTCGGACGGGCTCTGGGGCCAACGTCCTGACTTTC. This chain links TRBV29-1 with TRBJ2-6; D is undetermined. The CDR3 consists of 14 residues. Trimming removed 5 bases at V and 0 bases at J, with 8 bases between. CDR1 and CDR2 from the germline V gene are SQVTM and ANQGSEA.

CDR3 sequence reads: CSVQSNYGYTF. CDR3 DNA sequence: TGCAGCGTTCAGAGTAACTATGGCTACACCTTC. V is TRBV29-1 and J is TRBJ1-2; unclear D gene. The CDR3 has 11 amino acids. Germline V gene lookup returns CDR1 SQVTM and CDR2 ANQGSEA. Trimming left V 5 bases short and J 1 base short, with 5 bases between.